The clone carrying this TCR beta chain was found many times. TCRdb re-clonotyped the PCR reads through MiXCR. The data show some 20,000 clones, 25% to 35% seen once. Every patient underwent thyroid surgery untreated. Germline V gene lookup returns CDR1 MNHNS and CDR2 SASEGT. Trimming removed 5 bases at V and 5 bases at J, with 8 bases between. The CDR3 is 12 residues long. The data were taken from a study of metastatic and nonmetastatic thyroid tumors. The rearrangement uses TRBV6-1 and TRBJ2-3; D unclear. Material for sequencing was tumor tissue. This TCR came from a female donor with papillary thyroid cancer or a benign thyroid nodule (not recorded which). Some clones in this sample may be carry-over from other donors' samples. The CDR3 sequence is CASSSLQDTQYF. The CDR3 DNA reads TGTGCCAGCAGTTCCCTTCAAGATACGCAGTATTTT.